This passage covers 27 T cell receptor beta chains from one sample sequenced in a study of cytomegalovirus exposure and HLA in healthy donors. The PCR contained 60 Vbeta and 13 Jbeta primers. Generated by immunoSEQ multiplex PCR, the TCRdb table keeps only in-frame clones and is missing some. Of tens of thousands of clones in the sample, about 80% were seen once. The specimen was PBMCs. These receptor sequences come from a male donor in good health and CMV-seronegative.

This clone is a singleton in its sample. The CDR3 nucleotides read TGCGCCAGCAGCCAAAGGGGTCCTCTCACAGATACGCAGTATTTT. Translating it yields CASSQRGPLTDTQYF. This chain links TRBV4-1 with TRBJ2-3; tentative D call: TRBD1 (5 bases). The germline V and J ends were trimmed by 2 bases and 2 bases, with 11 bases remaining between them. The CDR3 extends over 15 amino acids. CDR1 and CDR2 (germline): MGHRA, YSYEKL.

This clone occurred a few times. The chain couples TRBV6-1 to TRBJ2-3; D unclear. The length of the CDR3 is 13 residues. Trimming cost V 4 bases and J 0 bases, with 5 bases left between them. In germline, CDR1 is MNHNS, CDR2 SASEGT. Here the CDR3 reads CASSVRSTDTQYF. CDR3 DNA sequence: TGTGCCAGCAGTGTTCGTAGCACAGATACGCAGTATTTT.

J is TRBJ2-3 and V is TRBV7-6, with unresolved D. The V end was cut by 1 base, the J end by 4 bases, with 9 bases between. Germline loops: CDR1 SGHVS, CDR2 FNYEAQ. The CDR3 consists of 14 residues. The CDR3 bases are TGTGCCAGCAGCTTAGGGAGAAGGTCAGATACGCAGTATTTT. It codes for CASSLGRRSDTQYF.

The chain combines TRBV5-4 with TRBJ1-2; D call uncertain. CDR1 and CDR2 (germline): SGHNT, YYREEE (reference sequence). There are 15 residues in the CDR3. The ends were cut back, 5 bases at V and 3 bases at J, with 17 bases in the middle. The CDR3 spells CASRSARGVYYGYTF. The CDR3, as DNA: TGTGCCAGCAGATCCGCCCGGGGAGTTTACTATGGCTACACCTTC. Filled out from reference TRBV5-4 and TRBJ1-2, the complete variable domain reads ETGVTQSPTHLIKTRGQQVTLRCSSQSGHNTVSWYQQALGQGPQFIFQYYREEENGRGNFPPRFSGLQFPNYSSELNVNALELDDSALYLCASRSARGVYYGYTFGSGTRLTVV.

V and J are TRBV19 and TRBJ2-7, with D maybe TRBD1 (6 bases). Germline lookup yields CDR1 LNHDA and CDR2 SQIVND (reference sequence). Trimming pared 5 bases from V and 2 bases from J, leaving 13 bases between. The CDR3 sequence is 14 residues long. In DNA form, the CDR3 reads TGTGCCAGTAGTCCGAGGGGGTCCACCTACGAGCAGTACTTC. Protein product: CASSPRGSTYEQYF.

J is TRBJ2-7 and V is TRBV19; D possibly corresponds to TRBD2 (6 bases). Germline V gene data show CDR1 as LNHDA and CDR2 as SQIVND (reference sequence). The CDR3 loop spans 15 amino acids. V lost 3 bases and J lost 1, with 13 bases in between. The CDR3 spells CASSIGSGTSYEQYF. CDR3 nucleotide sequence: TGTGCCAGTAGTATTGGTTCGGGGACTTCCTACGAGCAGTACTTC.

The CDR3 loop is CASSPGNRAQYF. As DNA, the CDR3 is TGTGCCAGCAGCCCAGGGAATCGAGCGCAGTATTTT. This chain uses TRBV11-2 with TRBJ2-3; TRBD1 is a possible D gene (5 bases). The V end was cut by 5 bases, the J end by 10 bases, with 13 bases between. Germline V gives CDR1 SGHAT, CDR2 FQNNGV. This CDR3 region has 12 residues. Complete variable domain (other parts from reference TRBV11-2 and TRBJ2-3): EAGVAQSPRYKIIEKRQSVAFWCNPISGHATLYWYQQILGQGPKLLIQFQNNGVVDDSQLPKDRFSAERLKGVDSTLKIQPAKLEDSAVYLCASSPGNRAQYFGPGTRLTVL.

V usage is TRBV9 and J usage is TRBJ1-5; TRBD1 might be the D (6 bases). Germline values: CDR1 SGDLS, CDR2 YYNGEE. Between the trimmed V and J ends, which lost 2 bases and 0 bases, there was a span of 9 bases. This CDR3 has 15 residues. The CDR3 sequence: CASSVGDNSNQPQHF. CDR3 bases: TGTGCCAGCAGCGTCGGGGACAATAGCAATCAGCCCCAGCATTTT.

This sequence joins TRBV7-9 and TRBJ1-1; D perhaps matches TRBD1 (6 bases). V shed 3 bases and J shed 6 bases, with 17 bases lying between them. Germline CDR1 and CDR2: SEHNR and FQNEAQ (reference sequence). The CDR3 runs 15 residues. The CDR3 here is CASSFSTGIVSEAFF. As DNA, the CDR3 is TGTGCCAGCAGCTTTTCAACAGGGATCGTTTCTGAAGCTTTCTTT.

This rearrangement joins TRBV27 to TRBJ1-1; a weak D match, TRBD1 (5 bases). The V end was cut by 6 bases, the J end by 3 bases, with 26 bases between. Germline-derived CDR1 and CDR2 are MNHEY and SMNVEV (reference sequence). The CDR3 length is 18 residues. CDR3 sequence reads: CASRVSSGHLGGYTEAFF. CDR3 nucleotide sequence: TGTGCCAGCAGGGTTTCATCCGGACATTTGGGTGGGTACACTGAAGCTTTCTTT.

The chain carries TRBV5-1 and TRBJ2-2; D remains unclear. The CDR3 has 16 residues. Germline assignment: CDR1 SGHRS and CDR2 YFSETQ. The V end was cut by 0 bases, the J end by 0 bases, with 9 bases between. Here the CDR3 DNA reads TGCGCCAGCAGCTTGGAACAGTCAGCGAACACCGGGGAGCTGTTTTTT. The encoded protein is CASSLEQSANTGELFF.

The CDR3 reads CASRATGNQPQHF. The CDR3 nucleotides are TGTGCCAGCAGGGCCACAGGGAATCAGCCCCAGCATTTT. The chain recombines TRBV2 with TRBJ1-5; tentatively, D is TRBD1 (6 bases). V lost 6 bases, J lost 4 bases, and 10 bases lay in between. This CDR3 has 13 amino acids. CDR1 is SNHLY and CDR2 is FYNNEI in the germline V gene.

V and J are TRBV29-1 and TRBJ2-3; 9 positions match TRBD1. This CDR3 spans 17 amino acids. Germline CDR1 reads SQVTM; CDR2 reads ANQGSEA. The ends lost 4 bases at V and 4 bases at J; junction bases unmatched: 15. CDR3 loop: CSVVPIEQGAGADTQYF. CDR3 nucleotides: TGCAGCGTTGTTCCCATTGAACAGGGGGCGGGGGCAGATACGCAGTATTTT.

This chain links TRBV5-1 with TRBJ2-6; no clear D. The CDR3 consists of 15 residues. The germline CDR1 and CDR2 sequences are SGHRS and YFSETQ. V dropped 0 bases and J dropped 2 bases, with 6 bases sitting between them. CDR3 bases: TGCGCCAGCAGCTTGGGTGGGCCTGGGGCCAACGTCCTGACTTTC. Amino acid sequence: CASSLGGPGANVLTF.

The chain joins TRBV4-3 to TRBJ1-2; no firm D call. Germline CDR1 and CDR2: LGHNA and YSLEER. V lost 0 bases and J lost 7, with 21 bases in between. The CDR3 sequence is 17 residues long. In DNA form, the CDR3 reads TGCGCCAGCAGCCAAGATTTCCGGCGTTTCCCCGGGAGTGGCTACACCTTC. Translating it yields CASSQDFRRFPGSGYTF.

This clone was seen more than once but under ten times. The CDR3 spells CASSSPSGAYGYTF. The DNA of the CDR3 is TGTGCCAGCAGCTCCCCTAGCGGCGCCTATGGCTACACCTTC. The chain joins TRBV7-2 to TRBJ1-2, with unresolved D. Germline V lookup: CDR1 SGHTA, CDR2 FQGNSA. The CDR3 spans 14 residues. V was trimmed by 4 bases and J by 4 bases, leaving 13 bases between them.

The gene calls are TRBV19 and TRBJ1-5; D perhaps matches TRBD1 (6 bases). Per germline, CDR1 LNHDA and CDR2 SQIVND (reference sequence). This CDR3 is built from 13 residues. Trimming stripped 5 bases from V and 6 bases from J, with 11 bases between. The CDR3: CASSDLQGQPQHF. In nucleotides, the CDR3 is TGTGCCAGTAGTGACCTACAGGGTCAGCCCCAGCATTTT.

The CDR3 protein is CASSYLRDRSGYTF. In DNA, the CDR3 is TGTGCCAGCAGTTATTTACGGGACAGGTCCGGCTACACCTTC. The chain links TRBV6-6 to TRBJ1-2; 8 positions agree with TRBD1. Germline V gives CDR1 MNHNY, CDR2 SVGAGI (reference sequence). There are 14 residues in the CDR3. With 3 bases clipped from V and 8 bases from J, the junction kept 8 bases outside the gene matches.

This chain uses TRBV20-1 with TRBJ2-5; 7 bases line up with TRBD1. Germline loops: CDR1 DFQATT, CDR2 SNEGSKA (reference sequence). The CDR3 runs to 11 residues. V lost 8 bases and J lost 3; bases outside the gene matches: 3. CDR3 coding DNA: TGCAGTTCAGACAGGGAAGAGACCCAGTACTTC. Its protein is CSSDREETQYF.

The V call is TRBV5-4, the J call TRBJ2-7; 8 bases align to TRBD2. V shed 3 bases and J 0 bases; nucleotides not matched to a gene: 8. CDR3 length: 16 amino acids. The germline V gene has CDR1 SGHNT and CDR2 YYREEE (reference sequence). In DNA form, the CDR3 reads TGTGCCAGCAGCTGGGGGGGAGCGGGGGTCTCCTACGAGCAGTACTTC. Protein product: CASSWGGAGVSYEQYF.

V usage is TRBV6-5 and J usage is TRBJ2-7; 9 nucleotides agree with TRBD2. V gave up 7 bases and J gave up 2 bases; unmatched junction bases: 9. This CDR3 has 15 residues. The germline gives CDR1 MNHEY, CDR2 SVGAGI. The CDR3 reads CASTSSGTFPYEQYF. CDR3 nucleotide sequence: TGTGCCAGCACTTCTAGCGGGACATTTCCCTACGAGCAGTACTTC.

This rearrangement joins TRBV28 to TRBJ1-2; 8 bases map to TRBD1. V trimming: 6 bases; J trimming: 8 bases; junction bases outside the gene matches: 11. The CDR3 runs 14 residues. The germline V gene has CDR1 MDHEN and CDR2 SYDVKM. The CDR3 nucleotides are TGTGCCAGCAGATCCACCGGGACAGGAGAGGGCTACACCTTC. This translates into CASRSTGTGEGYTF.

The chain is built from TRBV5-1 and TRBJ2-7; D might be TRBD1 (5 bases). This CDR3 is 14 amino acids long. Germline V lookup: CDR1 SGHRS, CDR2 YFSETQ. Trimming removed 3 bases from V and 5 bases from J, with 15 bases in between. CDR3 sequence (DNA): TGCGCCAGCAGCTGGGGCAGATTAACTCACGAGCAGTACTTC. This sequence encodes CASSWGRLTHEQYF.

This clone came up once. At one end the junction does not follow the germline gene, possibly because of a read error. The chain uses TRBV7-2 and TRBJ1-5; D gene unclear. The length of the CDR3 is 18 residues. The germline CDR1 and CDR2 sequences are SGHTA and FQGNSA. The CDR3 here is CASSLARHQATSGQPQHF. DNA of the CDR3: TGTGCCAGCAGCCTAGCCCGACATCAGGCGACGAGCGGTCAGCCCCAGCATTTT.

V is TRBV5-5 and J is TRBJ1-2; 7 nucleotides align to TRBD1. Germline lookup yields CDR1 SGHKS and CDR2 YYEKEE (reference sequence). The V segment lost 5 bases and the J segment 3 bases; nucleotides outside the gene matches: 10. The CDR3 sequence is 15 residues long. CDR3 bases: TGTGCCAGCAGAGAGGGACAGACTGTTGACTATGGCTACACCTTC. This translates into CASREGQTVDYGYTF.

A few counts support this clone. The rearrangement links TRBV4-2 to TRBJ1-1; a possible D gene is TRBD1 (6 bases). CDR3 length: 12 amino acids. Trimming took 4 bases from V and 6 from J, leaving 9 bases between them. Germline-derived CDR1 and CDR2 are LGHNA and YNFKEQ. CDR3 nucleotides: TGTGCCAGCAGCCCGACAGGCCCTGAAGCTTTCTTT. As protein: CASSPTGPEAFF.

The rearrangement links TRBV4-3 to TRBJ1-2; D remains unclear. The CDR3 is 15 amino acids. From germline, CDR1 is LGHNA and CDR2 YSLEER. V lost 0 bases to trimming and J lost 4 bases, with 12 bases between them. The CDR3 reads CASSQDLTPPYGYTF. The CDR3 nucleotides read TGCGCCAGCAGCCAAGATTTAACTCCACCCTATGGCTACACCTTC.